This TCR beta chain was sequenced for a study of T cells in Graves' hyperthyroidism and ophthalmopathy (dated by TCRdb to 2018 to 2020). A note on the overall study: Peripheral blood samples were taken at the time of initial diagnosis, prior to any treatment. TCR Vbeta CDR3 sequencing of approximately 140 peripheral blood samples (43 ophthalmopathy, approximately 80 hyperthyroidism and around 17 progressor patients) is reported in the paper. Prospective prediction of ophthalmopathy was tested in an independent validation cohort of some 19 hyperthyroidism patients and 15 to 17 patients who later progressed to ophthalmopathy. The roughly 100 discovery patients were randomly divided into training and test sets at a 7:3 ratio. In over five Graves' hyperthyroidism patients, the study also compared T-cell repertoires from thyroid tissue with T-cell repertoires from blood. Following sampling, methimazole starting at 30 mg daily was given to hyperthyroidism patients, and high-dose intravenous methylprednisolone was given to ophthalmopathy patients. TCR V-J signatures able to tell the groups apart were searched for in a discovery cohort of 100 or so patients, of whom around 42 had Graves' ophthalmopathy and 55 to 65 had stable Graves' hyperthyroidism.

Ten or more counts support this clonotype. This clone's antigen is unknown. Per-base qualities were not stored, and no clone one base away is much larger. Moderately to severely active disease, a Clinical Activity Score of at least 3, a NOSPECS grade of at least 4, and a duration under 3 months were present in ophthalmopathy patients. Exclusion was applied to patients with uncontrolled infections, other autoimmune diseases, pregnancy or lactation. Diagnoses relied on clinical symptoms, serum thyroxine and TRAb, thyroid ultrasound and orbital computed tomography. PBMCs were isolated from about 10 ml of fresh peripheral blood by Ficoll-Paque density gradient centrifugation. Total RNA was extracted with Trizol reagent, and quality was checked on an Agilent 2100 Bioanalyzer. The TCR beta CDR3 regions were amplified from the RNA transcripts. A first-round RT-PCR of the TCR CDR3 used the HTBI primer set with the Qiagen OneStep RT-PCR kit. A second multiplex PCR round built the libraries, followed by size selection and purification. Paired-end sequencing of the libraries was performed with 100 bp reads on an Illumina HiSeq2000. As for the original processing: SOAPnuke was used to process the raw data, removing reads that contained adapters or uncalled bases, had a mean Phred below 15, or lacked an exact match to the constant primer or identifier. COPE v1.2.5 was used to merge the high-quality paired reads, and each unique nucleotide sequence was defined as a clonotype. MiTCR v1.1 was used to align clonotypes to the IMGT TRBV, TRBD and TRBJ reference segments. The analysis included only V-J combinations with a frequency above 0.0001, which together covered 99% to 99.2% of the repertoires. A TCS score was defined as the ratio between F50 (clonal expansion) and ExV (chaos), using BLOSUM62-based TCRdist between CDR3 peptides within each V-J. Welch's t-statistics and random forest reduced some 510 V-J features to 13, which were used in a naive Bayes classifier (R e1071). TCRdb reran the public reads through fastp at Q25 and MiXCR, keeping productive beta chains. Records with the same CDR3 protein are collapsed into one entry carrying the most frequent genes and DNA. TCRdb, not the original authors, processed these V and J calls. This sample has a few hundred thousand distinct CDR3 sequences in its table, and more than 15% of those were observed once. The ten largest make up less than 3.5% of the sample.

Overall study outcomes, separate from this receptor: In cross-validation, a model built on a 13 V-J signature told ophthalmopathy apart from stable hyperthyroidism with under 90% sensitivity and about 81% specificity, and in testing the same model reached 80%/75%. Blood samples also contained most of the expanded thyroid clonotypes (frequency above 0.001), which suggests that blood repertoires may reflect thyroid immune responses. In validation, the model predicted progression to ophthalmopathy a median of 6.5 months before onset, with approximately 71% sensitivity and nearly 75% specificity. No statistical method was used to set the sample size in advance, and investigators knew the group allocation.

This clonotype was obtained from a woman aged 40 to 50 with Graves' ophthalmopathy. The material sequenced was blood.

The DNA reads TGTGCCTGGAGTACCGGGACACCTCAGCAGTTCTTC. Protein translation: CAWSTGTPQQFF. The V gene is TRBV30 and the J gene is TRBJ2-1; TRBD1 might be the D gene, on 6 matching bases. At the junction V is shortened by 2 bases and J by 11 bases, with 13 bases in between. CDR1 GTSNPN and CDR2 SVGIG were looked up in the germline V gene (reference sequence). There are 12 amino acids in the CDR3, from cysteine to phenylalanine inclusive. Only CDR3 DNA remains: 36 bases, in frame from the first base.